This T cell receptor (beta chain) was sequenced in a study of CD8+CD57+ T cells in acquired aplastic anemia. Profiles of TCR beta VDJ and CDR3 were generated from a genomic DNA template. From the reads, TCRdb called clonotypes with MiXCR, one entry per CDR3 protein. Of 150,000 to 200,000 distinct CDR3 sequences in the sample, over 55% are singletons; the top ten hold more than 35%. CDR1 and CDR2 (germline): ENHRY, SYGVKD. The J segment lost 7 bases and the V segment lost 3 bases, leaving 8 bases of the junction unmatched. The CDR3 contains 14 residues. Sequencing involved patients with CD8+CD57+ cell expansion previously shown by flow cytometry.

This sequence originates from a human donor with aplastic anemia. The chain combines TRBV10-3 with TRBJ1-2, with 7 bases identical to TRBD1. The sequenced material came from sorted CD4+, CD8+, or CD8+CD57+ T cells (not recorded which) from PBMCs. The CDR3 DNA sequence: TGTGCCATCAGTGATGACAGGGAGGTGTCTGGCTACACCTTC. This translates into CAISDDREVSGYTF.